A selection of T cell receptor beta chains follows, all from one sample in a study of monozygotic twins with inflammatory bowel disease. TCRdb re-called the 5' RACE reads and gives one entry per CDR3 protein, without DNA. The sample is made up of approximately 400,000 distinct CDR3 sequences, and the top ten hold about 2.3% of it. Sequenced material: blood. The receptor set was obtained from a human donor with ulcerative colitis or Crohn's disease, or a healthy co-twin of an affected twin (not recorded which). The CDR3 runs from the conserved cysteine through the conserved F or W. Fields, in order: CDR3 length, V gene, J gene, CDR3 protein.

cdr3_length: 16
v_call: TRBV27
j_call: TRBJ1-6
cdr3_aa: CASSLSPRSYNSPLHF

cdr3_length: 14
v_call: TRBV6-1
j_call: TRBJ2-7
cdr3_aa: CASSRTSGLYEQYF

cdr3_length: 14
v_call: TRBV14
j_call: TRBJ2-7
cdr3_aa: CASSQEGRAYEQYF

cdr3_length: 14
v_call: TRBV4-1
j_call: TRBJ1-1
cdr3_aa: CASSQGAAHTEAFF

cdr3_length: 13
v_call: TRBV5-6
j_call: TRBJ2-3
cdr3_aa: CASSRQGDDTQYF

cdr3_length: 14
v_call: TRBV3-1
j_call: TRBJ2-5
cdr3_aa: CASSHLRGEETQYF

cdr3_length: 17
v_call: TRBV15
j_call: TRBJ2-2
cdr3_aa: CATSRGGQGARTGELFF

cdr3_length: 15
v_call: TRBV5-1
j_call: TRBJ1-1
cdr3_aa: CASSHRTGTNTEAFF

cdr3_length: 17
v_call: TRBV5-1
j_call: TRBJ2-1
cdr3_aa: CASSLEGLGGPYNEQFF

cdr3_length: 17
v_call: TRBV7-3
j_call: TRBJ1-1
cdr3_aa: CASSLRGRGKGGAEAFF

cdr3_length: 16
v_call: TRBV5-6
j_call: TRBJ2-1
cdr3_aa: CASSLSLAESYNEQFF

cdr3_length: 17
v_call: TRBV6-5
j_call: TRBJ2-2
cdr3_aa: CASSYRASGANTGELFF

cdr3_length: 16
v_call: TRBV20-1
j_call: TRBJ2-4
cdr3_aa: CSARMPSGSPRNIQYF

cdr3_length: 17
v_call: TRBV4-3
j_call: TRBJ2-1
cdr3_aa: CASSQEPASGILNEQFF

cdr3_length: 12
v_call: TRBV5-1
j_call: TRBJ2-1
cdr3_aa: CASSLEAGEQFF

cdr3_length: 15
v_call: TRBV5-1
j_call: TRBJ2-5
cdr3_aa: CASSLEPGQTETQYF

cdr3_length: 15
v_call: TRBV5-4
j_call: TRBJ2-7
cdr3_aa: CASSPRTSGNYEQYF

cdr3_length: 15
v_call: TRBV5-1
j_call: TRBJ2-3
cdr3_aa: CASSLPRQSTDTQYF

cdr3_length: 15
v_call: TRBV2
j_call: TRBJ1-2
cdr3_aa: CASRGDRGRVEGYTF

cdr3_length: 16
v_call: TRBV12-3/TRBV12-4
j_call: TRBJ1-2
cdr3_aa: CASSPTGRLLNYGYTF

cdr3_length: 16
v_call: TRBV4-1
j_call: TRBJ2-5
cdr3_aa: CASSQDLAGARETQYF

cdr3_length: 16
v_call: TRBV20-1
j_call: TRBJ2-5
cdr3_aa: CSAREGLAGGRETQYF

cdr3_length: 18
v_call: TRBV7-7
j_call: TRBJ2-7
cdr3_aa: CASPETPPADGAPLEQYF

cdr3_length: 18
v_call: TRBV3-1
j_call: TRBJ2-1
cdr3_aa: CASSQEVSGPGGPDEQFF

cdr3_length: 15
v_call: TRBV28
j_call: TRBJ1-2
cdr3_aa: CASSFSSITDYGYTF

cdr3_length: 13
v_call: TRBV7-9
j_call: TRBJ1-3
cdr3_aa: CASSPTGGNTIYF

cdr3_length: 16
v_call: TRBV20-1
j_call: TRBJ2-6
cdr3_aa: CSAPVLAGSGANVLTF

cdr3_length: 15
v_call: TRBV7-8
j_call: TRBJ2-7
cdr3_aa: CASSALLGAAYEQYF

cdr3_length: 16
v_call: TRBV3-1
j_call: TRBJ1-1
cdr3_aa: CASSRRGAGRVTEAFF

cdr3_length: 13
v_call: TRBV5-1
j_call: TRBJ1-4
cdr3_aa: CASSFATGDKLFF

cdr3_length: 15
v_call: TRBV28
j_call: TRBJ2-1
cdr3_aa: CASSSSGKATNEQFF

cdr3_length: 17
v_call: TRBV18
j_call: TRBJ2-3
cdr3_aa: CASSPLIRGGLSDTQYF

cdr3_length: 14
v_call: TRBV20-1
j_call: TRBJ1-5
cdr3_aa: CSAGGTSGGQPQHF

cdr3_length: 16
v_call: TRBV7-9
j_call: TRBJ1-2
cdr3_aa: CASSFAVGQANYGYTF

cdr3_length: 16
v_call: TRBV24-1
j_call: TRBJ2-1
cdr3_aa: CATSDPSRASYNEQFF

cdr3_length: 14
v_call: TRBV28
j_call: TRBJ2-5
cdr3_aa: CASRPGGAQETQYF

cdr3_length: 14
v_call: TRBV20-1
j_call: TRBJ2-2
cdr3_aa: CSAVRGTPTGELFF

cdr3_length: 16
v_call: TRBV4-3
j_call: TRBJ2-6
cdr3_aa: CASSQEWDSGANVLTF

cdr3_length: 15
v_call: TRBV15
j_call: TRBJ2-7
cdr3_aa: CATSRVAGERHEQYF

cdr3_length: 16
v_call: TRBV5-1
j_call: TRBJ2-1
cdr3_aa: CASSPGTSFSWDEQFF

cdr3_length: 14
v_call: TRBV30
j_call: TRBJ2-2
cdr3_aa: CAWEGQGAPGELFF

cdr3_length: 15
v_call: TRBV7-9
j_call: TRBJ1-4
cdr3_aa: CASSPGGQGNEKLFF

cdr3_length: 17
v_call: TRBV5-1
j_call: TRBJ2-2
cdr3_aa: CASSFGTGGGNTGELFF

cdr3_length: 17
v_call: TRBV7-9
j_call: TRBJ2-5
cdr3_aa: CASSQRGVGGQQETQYF

cdr3_length: 19
v_call: TRBV20-1
j_call: TRBJ2-1
cdr3_aa: CSASLGLAGASVLYNEQFF

cdr3_length: 11
v_call: TRBV29-1
j_call: TRBJ2-1
cdr3_aa: CSSWSGWEQFF

cdr3_length: 13
v_call: TRBV7-2
j_call: TRBJ1-1
cdr3_aa: CASSLDVGTEAFF

cdr3_length: 13
v_call: TRBV15
j_call: TRBJ1-6
cdr3_aa: CATSTTANSPLHF

cdr3_length: 15
v_call: TRBV12-3/TRBV12-4
j_call: TRBJ2-3
cdr3_aa: CASSLSGGASDTQYF